The rows below give T cell receptor beta chains drawn from one sample of a study of patients and donors after allogeneic stem cell transplantation. Via MiXCR, TCRdb re-called the RT-PCR reads, giving one row per CDR3 protein. The table has 920,000 or so distinct CDR3 sequences, more than 15% seen once. Material: blood, either unsorted or a sorted T cell fraction (not recorded which). The source of these receptors is a human donor who was either an allogeneic HSCT recipient or a stem cell or donor lymphocyte infusion donor (not recorded which). It is not recorded whose cells these are; they may come from a transplant donor. The CDR3 runs from the conserved cysteine through the conserved F or W. D genes are given only for firm matches. Size is stated for part of the rows, as once, few or many counts, or as a class when the clone is expanded.

d_gene	abundance	v_gene	j_gene	CDR3aa	CDR3nt
TRBD2	few	TRBV7-3	TRBJ2-2	CASSLTRAGGTAGELFF	TGTGCCAGCAGCTTAACCCGAGCGGGGGGCACGGCCGGGGAGCTGTTTTTT
.	few	TRBV5-1	TRBJ1-2	CASSLTEANGYTF	TGCGCCAGCAGCTTGACAGAAGCGAATGGCTACACCTTC
.	few	TRBV15	TRBJ2-7	CATSRGASYEQYF	TGTGCCACCAGCAGAGGAGCCTCCTACGAGCAGTACTTC
TRBD2	few	TRBV4-2	TRBJ2-5	CASSLGLAGGREETQYF	TGTGCCAGCAGCCTTGGACTAGCGGGAGGGAGGGAAGAGACCCAGTACTTC
TRBD1	.	TRBV9	TRBJ1-2	CASSVGGQGVGGYTF	TGTGCCAGCAGCGTCGGGGGGCAGGGGGTAGGTGGCTACACCTTC
.	few	TRBV12-3/TRBV12-4	TRBJ2-3	CASSGQIFTDTQYF	TGTGCCAGCAGCGGACAGATATTCACAGATACGCAGTATTTT
TRBD2	.	TRBV24-1	TRBJ2-3	CATSDPGTSGGLDTQYF	TGTGCCACCAGTGACCCTGGGACTAGCGGGGGCCTGGATACGCAGTATTTT
.	.	TRBV6-5	TRBJ2-1	CASSYSPGGSNEQFF	TGTGCCAGCAGTTACTCTCCCGGGGGATCCAATGAGCAGTTCTTC
.	.	TRBV7-2	TRBJ1-3	CASSPPWNTIYF	TGTGCCAGCAGCCCCCCTTGGAACACCATATATTTT
.	.	TRBV12-3/TRBV12-4	TRBJ1-5	CTSSASTVNQPQHF	TGTACCAGCAGTGCCTCGACAGTGAATCAGCCCCAGCATTTT
TRBD1	.	TRBV12-3/TRBV12-4	TRBJ1-1	CASSSVRQGGRNTEAFF	TGTGCCAGCAGTTCCGTCAGACAGGGGGGAAGGAACACTGAAGCTTTCTTT
.	many	TRBV20-1	TRBJ1-4	CSALGLIASNEKLFF	TGCAGTGCTCTCGGTTTAATAGCCTCCAATGAAAAACTGTTTTTT
.	few	TRBV19	TRBJ2-1	CASSIRPPYNEQFF	TGTGCCAGTAGTATCCGTCCACCATACAATGAGCAGTTCTTC
TRBD2	.	TRBV4-1	TRBJ2-1	CASSPDGGGRDNEQFF	TGCGCCAGCAGCCCAGATGGGGGCGGGAGGGATAATGAGCAGTTCTTC
.	.	TRBV15	TRBJ2-3	CATSSATRTDTQYF	TGTGCCACCAGCAGTGCTACACGCACAGATACGCAGTATTTT
.	.	TRBV4-1	TRBJ1-1	CASSQVMVGWGTEAFF	TGCGCCAGCAGCCAAGTAATGGTGGGCTGGGGCACTGAAGCTTTCTTT
TRBD1	.	TRBV5-1	TRBJ1-1	CASSTQGGGNTEAFF	TGCGCCAGCAGCACTCAGGGGGGGGGCAACACTGAAGCTTTCTTT
.	few	TRBV6-1	TRBJ1-2	CASTPKRGSYGYTF	TGTGCCAGCACCCCCAAAAGGGGGAGCTATGGCTACACCTTC
.	few	TRBV5-6	TRBJ1-1	CASSFGQIEAFF	TGTGCCAGCAGCTTCGGACAGATTGAAGCTTTCTTT
TRBD2	few	TRBV5-6	TRBJ2-1	CASNLLTSGGPYNEQFF	TGTGCCAGCAACCTATTGACTAGCGGGGGGCCATACAATGAGCAGTTCTTC
TRBD2	once	TRBV18	TRBJ2-7	CASSPQGLARDYEQYF	TGTGCCAGCTCACCGCAAGGACTAGCGCGAGACTACGAGCAGTACTTC
.	.	TRBV2	TRBJ1-1	CASIVQNWNTEAFF	TGTGCCAGCATCGTTCAGAACTGGAACACTGAAGCTTTCTTT
TRBD2	few	TRBV5-1	TRBJ2-1	CASSKRVTSGRGDEQFF	TGCGCCAGCAGCAAAAGGGTGACTAGCGGGAGGGGCGATGAGCAGTTCTTC
.	.	TRBV9	TRBJ1-5	CASSSSGRDNQPQHF	TGTGCCAGCAGCTCCTCCGGGCGAGACAATCAGCCCCAGCATTTT
.	many	TRBV12-3/TRBV12-4	TRBJ1-2	CASSLRGLRTGYTF	TGTGCCAGCAGTTTGCGAGGCTTACGGACTGGCTACACCTTC
TRBD1	.	TRBV6-1	TRBJ1-2	CASRDRDSEPYTF	TGTGCCAGCAGAGACCGGGACAGTGAACCCTACACCTTC
.	few	TRBV6-5	TRBJ2-7	CASSYGDPRTYEQYF	TGTGCCAGCAGTTACGGGGATCCCAGGACCTACGAGCAGTACTTC
.	few	TRBV21-1	TRBJ2-1	CASRIRLAVSLRQFF	TGTGCCAGCAGAATCAGACTAGCGGTCTCCCTGAGGCAGTTCTTC
.	.	TRBV24-1	TRBJ2-5	CATSDARPGEETQYF	TGTGCCACCAGTGATGCCCGACCCGGTGAAGAGACCCAGTACTTC
.	few	TRBV6-5	TRBJ1-5	CASSLGKGRGRNQPQHF	TGTGCCAGCAGTTTGGGGAAGGGCAGGGGCCGCAATCAGCCCCAGCATTTT
.	many	TRBV4-2	TRBJ2-2	CASAYEQTTGELFF	TGTGCCAGCGCGTACGAACAGACGACCGGGGAGCTGTTTTTT
.	few	TRBV15	TRBJ1-2	CATSRDQGGARYGYTF	TGTGCCACCAGCAGAGATCAAGGGGGGGCTAGGTATGGCTACACCTTC
.	.	TRBV14	TRBJ2-3	CASSHRKVIGDTQYF	TGTGCCAGCAGCCACAGGAAAGTAATTGGAGATACGCAGTATTTT
TRBD1	few	TRBV20-1	TRBJ1-3	CSARTGASGNTIYF	TGCAGTGCTAGGACAGGGGCGTCTGGAAACACCATATATTTT
.	few	TRBV20-1	TRBJ1-2	CSALQGNYGYTF	TGCAGTGCCCTCCAGGGGAATTATGGCTACACCTTC
.	.	TRBV10-3	TRBJ1-2	CAISESRVGYTF	TGTGCCATCAGTGAGTCTAGGGTGGGCTACACCTTC
TRBD1	few	TRBV12-3/TRBV12-4	TRBJ1-2	CASSFSGQDGYTF	TGTGCCAGCAGTTTCTCCGGACAGGATGGCTACACCTTC
.	.	TRBV11-3	TRBJ2-7	CASSASRGHEQYF	TGTGCCAGCAGCGCCTCTAGGGGTCACGAGCAGTACTTC
TRBD1	few	TRBV5-1	TRBJ1-1	CASSSGQQVEAFF	TGCGCCAGCAGCTCGGGACAGCAAGTTGAAGCTTTCTTT